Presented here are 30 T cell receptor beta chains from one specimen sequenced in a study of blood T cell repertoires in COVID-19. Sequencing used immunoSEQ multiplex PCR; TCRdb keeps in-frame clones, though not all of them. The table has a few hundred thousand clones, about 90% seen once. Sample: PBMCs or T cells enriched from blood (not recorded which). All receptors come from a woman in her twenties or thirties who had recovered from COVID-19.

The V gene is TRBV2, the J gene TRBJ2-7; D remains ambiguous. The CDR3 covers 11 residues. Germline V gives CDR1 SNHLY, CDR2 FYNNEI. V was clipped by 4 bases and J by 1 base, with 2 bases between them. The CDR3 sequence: CASSVSYEQYF. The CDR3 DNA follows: TGTGCCAGCAGTGTATCCTACGAGCAGTACTTC. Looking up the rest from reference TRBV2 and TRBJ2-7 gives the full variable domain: EPEVTQTPSHQVTQMGQEVILRCVPISNHLYFYWYRQILGQKVEFLVSFYNNEISEKSEIFDDQFSVERPDGSNFTLKIRSTKLEDSAMYFCASSVSYEQYFGPGTRLTVT.

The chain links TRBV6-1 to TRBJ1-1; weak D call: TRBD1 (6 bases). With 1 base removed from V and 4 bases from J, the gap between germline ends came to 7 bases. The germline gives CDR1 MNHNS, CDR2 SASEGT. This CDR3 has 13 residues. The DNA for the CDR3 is TGTGCCAGCAGTGAAGTGGGGGCCACTGAAGCTTTCTTT. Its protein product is CASSEVGATEAFF.

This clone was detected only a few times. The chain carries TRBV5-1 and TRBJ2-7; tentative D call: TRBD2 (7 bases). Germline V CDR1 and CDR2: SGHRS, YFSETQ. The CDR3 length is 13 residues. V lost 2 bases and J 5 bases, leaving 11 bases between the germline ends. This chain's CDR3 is CASSFGGGDEQYF. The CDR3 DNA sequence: TGCGCCAGCAGCTTCGGAGGGGGGGACGAGCAGTACTTC.

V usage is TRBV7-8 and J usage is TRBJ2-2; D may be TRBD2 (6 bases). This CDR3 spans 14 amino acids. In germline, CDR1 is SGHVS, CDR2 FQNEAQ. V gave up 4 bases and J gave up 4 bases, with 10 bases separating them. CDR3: CASSYGGATGELFF. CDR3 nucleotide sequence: TGTGCCAGCAGCTACGGAGGGGCCACCGGGGAGCTGTTTTTT. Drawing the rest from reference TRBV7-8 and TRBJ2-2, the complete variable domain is GAGVSQSPRYKVAKRGQDVALRCDPISGHVSLFWYQQALGQGPEFLTYFQNEAQLDKSGLPSDRFFAERPEGSVSTLKIQRTQQEDSAVYLCASSYGGATGELFFGEGSRLTVL.

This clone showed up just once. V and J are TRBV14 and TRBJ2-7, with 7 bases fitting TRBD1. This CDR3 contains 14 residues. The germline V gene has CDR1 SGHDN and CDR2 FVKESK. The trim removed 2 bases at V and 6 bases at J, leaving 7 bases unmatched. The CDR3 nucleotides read TGTGCCAGCAGCCAATACAGGGGATGGCGCGAGCAGTACTTC. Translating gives CASSQYRGWREQYF.

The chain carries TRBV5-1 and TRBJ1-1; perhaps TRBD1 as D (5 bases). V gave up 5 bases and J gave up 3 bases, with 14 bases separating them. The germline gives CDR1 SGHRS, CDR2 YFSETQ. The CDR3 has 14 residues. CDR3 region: CASRDYDRYTEAFF. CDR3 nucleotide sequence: TGCGCCAGCAGGGATTATGACAGATACACTGAAGCTTTCTTT.

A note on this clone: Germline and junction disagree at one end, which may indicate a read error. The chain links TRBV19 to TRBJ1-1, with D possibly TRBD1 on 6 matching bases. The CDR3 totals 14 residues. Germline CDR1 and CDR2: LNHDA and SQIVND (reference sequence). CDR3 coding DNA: TGTGTCAGTAGGGGGGGGGTCCCGAACACTGAAGCTTTCTTT. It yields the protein CVSRGGVPNTEAFF.

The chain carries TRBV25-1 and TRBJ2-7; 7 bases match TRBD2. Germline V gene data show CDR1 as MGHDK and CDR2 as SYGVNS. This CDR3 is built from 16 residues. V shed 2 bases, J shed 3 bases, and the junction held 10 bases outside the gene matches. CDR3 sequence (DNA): TGTGCCAGCAGTGAAAACCCTCCCTCTAGCGGCTACGAGCAGTACTTC. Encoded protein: CASSENPPSSGYEQYF.

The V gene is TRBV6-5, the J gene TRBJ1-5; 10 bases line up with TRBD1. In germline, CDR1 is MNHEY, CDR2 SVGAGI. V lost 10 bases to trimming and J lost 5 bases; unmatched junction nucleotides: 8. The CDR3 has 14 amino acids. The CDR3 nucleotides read TGTGCCACCGAAGACAGGGGGCCGGATCAGCCCCAGCATTTT. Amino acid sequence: CATEDRGPDQPQHF.

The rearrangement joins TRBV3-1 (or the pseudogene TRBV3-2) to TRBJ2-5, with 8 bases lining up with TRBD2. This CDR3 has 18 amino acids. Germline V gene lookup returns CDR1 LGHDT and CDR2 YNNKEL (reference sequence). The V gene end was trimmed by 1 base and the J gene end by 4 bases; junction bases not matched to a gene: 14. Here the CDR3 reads CASSQGLITGGLRETQYF. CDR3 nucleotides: TGTGCCAGCAGCCAAGGCCTGATAACGGGGGGGCTCCGAGAGACCCAGTACTTC.

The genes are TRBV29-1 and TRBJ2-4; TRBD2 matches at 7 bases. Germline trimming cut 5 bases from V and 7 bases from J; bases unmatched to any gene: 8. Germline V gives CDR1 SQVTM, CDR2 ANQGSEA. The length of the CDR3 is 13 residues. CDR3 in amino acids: CSVTGGISNIQYF. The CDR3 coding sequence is TGCAGCGTTACCGGGGGGATCTCTAACATTCAGTACTTC.

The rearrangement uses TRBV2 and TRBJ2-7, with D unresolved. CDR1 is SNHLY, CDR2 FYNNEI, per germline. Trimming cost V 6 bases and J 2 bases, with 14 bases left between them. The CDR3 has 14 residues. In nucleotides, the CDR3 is TGTGCCAGCAGCTTCACCGGGTCCGCCTACGAGCAGTACTTC. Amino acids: CASSFTGSAYEQYF.

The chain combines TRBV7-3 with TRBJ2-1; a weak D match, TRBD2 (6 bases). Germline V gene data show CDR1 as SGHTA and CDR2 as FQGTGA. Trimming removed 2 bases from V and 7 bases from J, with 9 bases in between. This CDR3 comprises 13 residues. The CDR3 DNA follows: TGTGCCAGCAGCTTAGCGGGGCAAAATGAGCAGTTCTTC. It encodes CASSLAGQNEQFF.

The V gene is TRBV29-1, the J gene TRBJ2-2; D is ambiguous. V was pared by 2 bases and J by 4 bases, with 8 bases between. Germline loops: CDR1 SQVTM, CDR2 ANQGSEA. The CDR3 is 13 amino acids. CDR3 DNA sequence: TGCAGCGTTGAACAGAGGATCACCGGGGAGCTGTTTTTT. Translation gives CSVEQRITGELFF.

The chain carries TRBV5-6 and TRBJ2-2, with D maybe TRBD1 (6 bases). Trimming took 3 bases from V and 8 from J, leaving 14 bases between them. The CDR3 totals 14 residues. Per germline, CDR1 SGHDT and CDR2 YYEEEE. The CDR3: CASSWDTGEGELFF. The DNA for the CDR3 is TGTGCCAGCAGCTGGGACACCGGAGAAGGGGAGCTGTTTTTT.

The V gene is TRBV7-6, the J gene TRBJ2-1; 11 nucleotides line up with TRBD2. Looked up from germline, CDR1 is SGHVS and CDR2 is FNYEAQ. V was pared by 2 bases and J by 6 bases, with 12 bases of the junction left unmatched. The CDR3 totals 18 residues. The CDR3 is CASSLTTSGGLGRNEQFF. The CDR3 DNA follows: TGTGCCAGCAGCTTAACTACTAGCGGGGGCCTTGGACGCAATGAGCAGTTCTTC.

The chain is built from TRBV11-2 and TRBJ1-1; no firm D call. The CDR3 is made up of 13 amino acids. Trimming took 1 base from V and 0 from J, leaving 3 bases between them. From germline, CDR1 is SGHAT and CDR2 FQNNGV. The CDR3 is CASSLALNTEAFF. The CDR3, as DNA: TGTGCCAGCAGCTTAGCATTGAACACTGAAGCTTTCTTT. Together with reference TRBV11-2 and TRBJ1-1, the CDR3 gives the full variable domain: EAGVAQSPRYKIIEKRQSVAFWCNPISGHATLYWYQQILGQGPKLLIQFQNNGVVDDSQLPKDRFSAERLKGVDSTLKIQPAKLEDSAVYLCASSLALNTEAFFGQGTRLTVV.

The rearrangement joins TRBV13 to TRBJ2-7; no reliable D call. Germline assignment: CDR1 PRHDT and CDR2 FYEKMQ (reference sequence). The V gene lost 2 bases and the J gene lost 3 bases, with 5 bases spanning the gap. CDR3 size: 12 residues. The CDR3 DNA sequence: TGTGCCAGCAGCTTACTAGGCTACGAGCAGTACTTC. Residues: CASSLLGYEQYF.

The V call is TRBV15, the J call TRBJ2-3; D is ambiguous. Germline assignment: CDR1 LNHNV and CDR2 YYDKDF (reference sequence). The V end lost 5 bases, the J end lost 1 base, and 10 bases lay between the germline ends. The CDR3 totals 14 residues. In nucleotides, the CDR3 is TGTGCCACCAGCGATGATTTAGGCACAGATACGCAGTATTTT. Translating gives CATSDDLGTDTQYF.

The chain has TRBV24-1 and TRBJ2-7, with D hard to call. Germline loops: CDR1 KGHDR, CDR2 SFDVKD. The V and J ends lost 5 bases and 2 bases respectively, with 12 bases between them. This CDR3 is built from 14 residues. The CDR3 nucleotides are TGTGCCACCAGTGGGGCAGGCCAGGCCTACGAGCAGTACTTC. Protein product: CATSGAGQAYEQYF.

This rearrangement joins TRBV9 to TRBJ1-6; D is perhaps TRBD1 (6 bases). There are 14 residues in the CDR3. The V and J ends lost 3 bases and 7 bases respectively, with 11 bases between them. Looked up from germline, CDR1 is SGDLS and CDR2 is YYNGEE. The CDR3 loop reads CASSGEGGNSPLHF. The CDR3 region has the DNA TGTGCCAGCAGCGGTGAGGGGGGGAATTCACCCCTCCACTTT.

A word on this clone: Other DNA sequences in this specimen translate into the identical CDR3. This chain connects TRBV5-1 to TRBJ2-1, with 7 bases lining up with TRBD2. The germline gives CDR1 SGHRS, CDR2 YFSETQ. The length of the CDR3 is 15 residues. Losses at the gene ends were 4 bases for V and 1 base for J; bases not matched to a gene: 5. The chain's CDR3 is CASSLSGQSYNEQFF. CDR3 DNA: TGCGCCAGCAGCCTTAGCGGGCAATCCTACAATGAGCAGTTCTTC.

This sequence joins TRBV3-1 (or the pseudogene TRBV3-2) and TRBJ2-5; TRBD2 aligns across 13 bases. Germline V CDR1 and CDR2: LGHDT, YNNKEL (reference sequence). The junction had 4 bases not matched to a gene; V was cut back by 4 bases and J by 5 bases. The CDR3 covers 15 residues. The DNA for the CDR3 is TGTGCCAGCAGCCCCGGGACTAGCGGGGTTGAGACCCAGTACTTC. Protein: CASSPGTSGVETQYF.

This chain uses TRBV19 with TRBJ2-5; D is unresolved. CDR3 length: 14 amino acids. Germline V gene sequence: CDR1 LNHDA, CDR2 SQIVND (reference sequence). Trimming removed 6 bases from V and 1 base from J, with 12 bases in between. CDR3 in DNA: TGTGCCAGTAGCCCTGGGTTAGCCCAAGAGACCCAGTACTTC. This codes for CASSPGLAQETQYF. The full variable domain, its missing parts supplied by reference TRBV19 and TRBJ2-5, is DGGITQSPKYLFRKEGQNVTLSCEQNLNHDAMYWYRQDPGQGLRLIYYSQIVNDFQKGDIAEGYSVSREKKESFPLTVTSAQKNPTAFYLCASSPGLAQETQYFGPGTRLLVL.

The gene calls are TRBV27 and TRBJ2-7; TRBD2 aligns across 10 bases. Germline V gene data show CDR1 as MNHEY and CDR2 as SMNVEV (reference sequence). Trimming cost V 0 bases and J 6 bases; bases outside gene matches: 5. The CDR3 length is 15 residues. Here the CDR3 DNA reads TGTGCCAGCAGTTTATCAGGACTAGCGGTGCGCGAGCAGTACTTC. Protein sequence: CASSLSGLAVREQYF.

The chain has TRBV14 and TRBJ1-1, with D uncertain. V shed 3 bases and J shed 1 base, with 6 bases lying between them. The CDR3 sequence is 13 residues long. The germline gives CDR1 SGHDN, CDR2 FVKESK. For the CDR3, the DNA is TGTGCCAGCAGCCATCAGAAGAACACTGAAGCTTTCTTT. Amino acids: CASSHQKNTEAFF.

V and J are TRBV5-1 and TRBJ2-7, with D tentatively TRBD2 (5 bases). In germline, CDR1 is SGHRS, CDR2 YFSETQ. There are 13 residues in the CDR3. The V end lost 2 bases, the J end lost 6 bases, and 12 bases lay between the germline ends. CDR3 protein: CASSFLPGSEQYF. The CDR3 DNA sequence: TGCGCCAGCAGCTTCCTCCCGGGGTCCGAGCAGTACTTC.

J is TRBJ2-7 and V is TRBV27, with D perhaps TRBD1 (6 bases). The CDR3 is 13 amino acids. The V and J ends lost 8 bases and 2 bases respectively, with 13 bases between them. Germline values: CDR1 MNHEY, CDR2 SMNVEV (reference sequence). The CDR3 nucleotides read TGTGCCAGCTGTCGGACAGCCACCTACGAGCAGTACTTC. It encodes CASCRTATYEQYF.

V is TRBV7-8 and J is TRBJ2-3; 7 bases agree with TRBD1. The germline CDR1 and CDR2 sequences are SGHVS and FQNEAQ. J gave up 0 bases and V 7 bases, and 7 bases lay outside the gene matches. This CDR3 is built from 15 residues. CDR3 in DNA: TGTGCCAGCACCAGACAGGGCCGAAGCACAGATACGCAGTATTTT. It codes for CASTRQGRSTDTQYF.

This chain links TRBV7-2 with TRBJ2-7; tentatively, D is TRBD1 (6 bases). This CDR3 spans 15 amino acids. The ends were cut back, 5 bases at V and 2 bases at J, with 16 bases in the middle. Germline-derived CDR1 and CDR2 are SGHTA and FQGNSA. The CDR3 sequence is CASSLRGSGTYEQYF. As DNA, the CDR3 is TGTGCCAGCAGCCTTAGGGGGTCCGGTACCTACGAGCAGTACTTC.